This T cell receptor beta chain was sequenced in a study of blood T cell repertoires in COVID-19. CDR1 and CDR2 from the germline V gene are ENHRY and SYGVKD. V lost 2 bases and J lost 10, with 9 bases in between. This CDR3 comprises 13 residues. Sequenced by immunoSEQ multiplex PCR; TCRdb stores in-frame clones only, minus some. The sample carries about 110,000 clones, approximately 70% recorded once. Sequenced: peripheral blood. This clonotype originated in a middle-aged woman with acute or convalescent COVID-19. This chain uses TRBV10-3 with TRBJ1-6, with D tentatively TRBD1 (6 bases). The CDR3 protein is CAISEQGWSPLHF. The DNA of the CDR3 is TGTGCCATCAGTGAGCAGGGGTGGTCACCCCTCCACTTT.